The rows below give T cell receptor beta chains drawn from one sample of a study of blood T cell repertoires in COVID-19. The assay was immunoSEQ multiplex PCR, and TCRdb's table has in-frame clones only and misses some. The sample includes about 70,000 clones, more than 80% seen only once; the top ten take around 20%. Input material: peripheral blood. These receptors all stem from an older woman with acute or convalescent COVID-19. CDR3s include the opening cysteine and the closing phenylalanine or tryptophan. D genes are given only for firm matches. Clone size appears in some rows only: once, few, many, or a class for an expanded clone.

>TRBD1|TRBJ1-1|NA|TRBV6-6
TGTGCCAGCAGTTACGTAGGGACAGATGAAGCTTTCTTT
CASSYVGTDEAFF
>NA|TRBJ2-3|NA|TRBV11-3
TGTGCCAGCAGCTTAGGTGTCTCCACTAGCACAGATACGCAGTATTTT
CASSLGVSTSTDTQYF
>TRBD1|TRBJ1-5|few|TRBV6-2/TRBV6-3
TGTGCCAGCAGCTTTATCCAGCGATGGACAGGGAATATCCAGCCCCAGCATTTT
CASSFIQRWTGNIQPQHF
>TRBD1|TRBJ1-2|NA|TRBV6-5
TGTGCCAGCAGTTACCACGACCGACAGGGGGTTTTCGGCTACACCTTC
CASSYHDRQGVFGYTF
>NA|TRBJ2-7|NA|TRBV21-1
TGTGCCAGCAGCCAAATAAACAACCCAGGTTCTGGAGGGGCGAGCTCCTACGAGCAGTACTTC
CASSQINNPGSGGASSYEQYF
>NA|TRBJ2-5|NA|TRBV28
TGTGCCAGCAGCAGACTCCGCGGGGGCGGGAATAAAGAGACCCAGTACTTC
CASSRLRGGGNKETQYF
>NA|TRBJ2-7|NA|TRBV10-3
TGTGCCATCATGGAAGGGACTCTGGGGCACTACGAGCAGTACTTC
CAIMEGTLGHYEQYF
>NA|TRBJ2-1|NA|TRBV5-5
TGTGCCAGCAGCCCCATAACTAGTACCTACAATGAGCAGTTCTTC
CASSPITSTYNEQFF
>NA|TRBJ1-1|NA|TRBV5-1
TGCGCCAGCAGCTTTTATAACAGGGATCTAGGGAACACTGAAGCTTTCTTT
CASSFYNRDLGNTEAFF
>NA|TRBJ1-3|NA|TRBV7-6
TGTGCCAGCAGCTTAGCGCCAAGCTTCTCTGGAAACACCATATATTTT
CASSLAPSFSGNTIYF
>NA|TRBJ1-1|few|TRBV19
TGTGCCAGTAGTATAGATACAGGAATTGAAGCTTTCTTT
CASSIDTGIEAFF
>TRBD2|TRBJ2-5|NA|TRBV10-1
TGCGCCAGCAGTACCTCGGACCGGGGACTAGCGCCGAAGACCCAGTACTTC
CASSTSDRGLAPKTQYF
>NA|TRBJ2-1|NA|TRBV21-1
TGTGCCAGCAGCAATGGCCCTAGTACAAGCTCCTACAATGAGCAGTTCTTC
CASSNGPSTSSYNEQFF
>TRBD1|TRBJ2-7|NA|TRBV5-1
TGCGCCAGCAGCCCTGAGGGACAGGGGATCTACGAGCAGTACTTC
CASSPEGQGIYEQYF
>NA|TRBJ2-1|NA|TRBV21-1
TGTGCCAGCAGCAACAGACGGAGATACAATGAGCAGTTCTTC
CASSNRRRYNEQFF
>NA|TRBJ2-5|NA|TRBV6-6
TGTGCCAGCATAAGGCAGGGGGAGACCCAGTACTTC
CASIRQGETQYF
>NA|TRBJ2-7|NA|TRBV5-1
TGCGCCAGCAGACAGGCCCAGTACGAGCAGTACTTC
CASRQAQYEQYF
>NA|TRBJ1-4|once|TRBV27
TGTGCCAGCTCTAGCTGGGCAACTAATGAAAAACTGTTTTTT
CASSSWATNEKLFF
>NA|TRBJ1-6|NA|TRBV28
TGTGCCAGCATCCCGGACGGGAGCTCCTATAATTCACCCCTCCACTTT
CASIPDGSSYNSPLHF
>TRBD1|TRBJ2-7|NA|TRBV4-2
TGTGCCAGCAGCCAAGCCTTCGGACAGGAATACGAGCAGTACTTC
CASSQAFGQEYEQYF
>TRBD2|TRBJ2-1|NA|TRBV27
TGTGCCAGTCGGCTAGCGGGATCCCGTGATTACAATGAGCAGTTCTTC
CASRLAGSRDYNEQFF
>TRBD1|TRBJ1-5|NA|TRBV19
TGTGCCAGTAGTATATACCCCGGACAGGGGAATCAGCCCCAGCATTTT
CASSIYPGQGNQPQHF
>TRBD2|TRBJ2-2|NA|TRBV4-2
TGTGCCAGCAGCCAAGATCCCGCCTCCGGGGGGGGGACCGGGGAGCTGTTTTTT
CASSQDPASGGGTGELFF
>NA|TRBJ2-7|NA|TRBV13
TGTGCCAGCAGCCCCTTCCCGGTTTTCTCCTACGAGCAGTACTTC
CASSPFPVFSYEQYF
>TRBD2|TRBJ2-1|once|TRBV15
TGTGCCACCAGCAAGCCTAGCGGGAGGAATGAGCAGTTCTTC
CATSKPSGRNEQFF
>NA|TRBJ2-1|NA|TRBV5-4
TGTGCCAGCAGCCGGGGTGGAGGCTCCTACAATGAGCAGTTCTTC
CASSRGGGSYNEQFF
>NA|TRBJ1-5|NA|TRBV28
TGTGCCAGCAGTTTATGGACACATAGCAATCAGCCCCAGCATTTT
CASSLWTHSNQPQHF
>TRBD1|TRBJ1-1|NA|TRBV7-9
TGTGCCAGCAGTCTAGGGGGCCGAGGAGCTTTCTTT
CASSLGGRGAFF
>TRBD1|TRBJ2-4|NA|TRBV6-5
TGTGCCACCACCTCGACAGGGGTGGGAAACATTCAGTACTTC
CATTSTGVGNIQYF
>NA|TRBJ2-3|NA|TRBV28
TGTGCCAGCAGCGACTTAGTGGCAGATACGCAGTATTTT
CASSDLVADTQYF
>TRBD1|TRBJ2-1|NA|TRBV28
TGTGCCAGCAACCCCCGGGACAGGGGGCTCAGTGAGCAGTTCTTC
CASNPRDRGLSEQFF
>TRBD2|TRBJ2-2|NA|TRBV5-6
TGTGCCAGCAGCTACATCCAACTAGCGACGACGAACACCGGGGAGCTGTTTTTT
CASSYIQLATTNTGELFF
>TRBD2|TRBJ2-7|once|TRBV7-9
TGTGCCAGCAGCTTAGACGGACTAGCGGGAAGAAATCAGTACTTC
CASSLDGLAGRNQYF
>NA|TRBJ2-7|NA|TRBV6-5
TGTGCCAGCAGTTACTCCGGGGAGAGCTCCTACGAGCAGTACTTC
CASSYSGESSYEQYF
>NA|TRBJ2-3|NA|TRBV7-8
TGTGCCAGCAGCTTAGCCCGGGTTGGCACAGATACGCAGTATTTT
CASSLARVGTDTQYF
>TRBD1|TRBJ1-2|NA|TRBV19
TGTGCCAGTAGTATAACGGCAGGGGGCAGCTATGGCTACACCTTC
CASSITAGGSYGYTF
>NA|TRBJ1-2|NA|TRBV12-3/TRBV12-4
TGTGCCAGCAGAACGACAGAAAACTATGGCTACACCTTC
CASRTTENYGYTF
>NA|TRBJ2-1|NA|TRBV29-1
TGCAGCGTTACCGGGAACTACAATGAGCAGTTCTTC
CSVTGNYNEQFF
>TRBD1|TRBJ2-3|NA|TRBV3-1/TRBV3-2
TGTGCCAGCAGCGCCTCCGGGACAGGGGGCAGAGATACGCAGTATTTT
CASSASGTGGRDTQYF
>NA|TRBJ2-1|NA|TRBV4-2
TGTGCCAGCAGCCCGACTAACAATGAGCAGTTCTTC
CASSPTNNEQFF
>TRBD2|TRBJ2-7|few|TRBV7-3
TGTGCCAGCAGCTCTGCCGGGACTAGCGGAGGCTACGAGCAGTACTTC
CASSSAGTSGGYEQYF
>NA|TRBJ1-4|NA|TRBV18
TGTGCCAGCTCACCAGGGACACCAAGCCCAAATGAAAAACTGTTTTTT
CASSPGTPSPNEKLFF
>NA|TRBJ2-2|NA|TRBV9
TGTGCCAGCAGCGCCGAGACACGGAACACCGGGGAGCTGTTTTTT
CASSAETRNTGELFF
>NA|TRBJ2-7|NA|TRBV28
TGTGCCAGCAGTTCTTGGGAGAGGACCCTGAGCTCCTACGAGCAGTACTTC
CASSSWERTLSSYEQYF
>NA|TRBJ1-5|NA|TRBV6-2/TRBV6-3
TGTGCCAGCAGTTACCTTCGCGGGGATCAGCCCCAGCATTTT
CASSYLRGDQPQHF
>TRBD1|TRBJ1-2|NA|TRBV27
TGTGCCAGCAGTCTAGGACAGGGGGAGATCTATGGCTACACCTTC
CASSLGQGEIYGYTF
>TRBD1|TRBJ2-7|NA|TRBV5-5
TGTGCCAGCAGCATCCTCCGGGACAGAACCTACGAGCAGTACTTC
CASSILRDRTYEQYF
>TRBD2|TRBJ2-2|once|TRBV6-2/TRBV6-3
TGTGCCAGCAGTTACTCCCTAGCGGGAGGATCCTGGAGCACCGGGGAGCTGTTTTTT
CASSYSLAGGSWSTGELFF
>TRBD1|TRBJ2-7|few|TRBV27
TGTGCCAGCAGTTTCCTAGGACAGGCCTCCTACGAGCAGTACTTC
CASSFLGQASYEQYF
>TRBD2|TRBJ2-5|NA|TRBV7-9
TGTGCCAGCAGCTGGGGGGACTACCGAGAGACCCAGTACTTC
CASSWGDYRETQYF